The 4 T cell receptor beta chains reported below all come from one sample, sequenced in a study of blood T cell repertoires in COVID-19. The assay was immunoSEQ multiplex PCR, and TCRdb's table has in-frame clones only and misses some. The sample carries around 200,000 clones, more than 70% recorded once. The sample consisted of peripheral blood. These receptors all stem from a man aged 50 or older with active or convalescent COVID-19.

V gene TRBV7-2 combines with J gene TRBJ1-4; D unclear. The CDR3 runs 13 residues. CDR1 and CDR2 from the germline V gene are SGHTA and FQGNSA. V lost 2 bases and J 4 bases, leaving 5 bases between the germline ends. The CDR3 protein is CASSLIVNEKLFF. CDR3 coding DNA: TGTGCCAGCAGCTTAATCGTTAATGAAAAACTGTTTTTT.

This rearrangement joins TRBV3-1 (or the pseudogene TRBV3-2) to TRBJ1-1; D uncertain. The CDR3 is 13 residues long. V was cut by 2 bases and J by 4 bases, with 8 bases left in between. Germline lookup yields CDR1 LGHDT and CDR2 YNNKEL (reference sequence). CDR3 coding DNA: TGTGCCAGCAGCCAATTCGGGGTCACTGAAGCTTTCTTT. Translating gives CASSQFGVTEAFF.

The V call is TRBV9, the J call TRBJ2-7; weak D call: TRBD2 (5 bases). Between the trimmed V and J ends, which lost 4 bases and 6 bases, there was a span of 8 bases. Germline lookup yields CDR1 SGDLS and CDR2 YYNGEE. The CDR3 spans 11 residues. In DNA form, the CDR3 reads TGTGCCAGCAGCTCGGGGAGCGAGCAGTACTTC. The encoded protein is CASSSGSEQYF.

V gene TRBV7-3 combines with J gene TRBJ2-2; 7 nucleotides match TRBD1. Germline V CDR1 and CDR2: SGHTA, FQGTGA. The CDR3 spans 15 residues. The J segment lost 4 bases and the V segment lost 6 bases, leaving 8 bases of the junction unmatched. CDR3 bases: TGTGCCAGCAGTTCAGACAGGGCCTTCACCGGGGAGCTGTTTTTT. Translating it yields CASSSDRAFTGELFF.